This record covers a single T cell receptor (beta chain). Antigen unknown. Clones were sequenced by immunoSEQ multiplex PCR, and TCRdb holds only the in-frame ones, with some missing. The sample contains about 56,000 clones, 90% to 95% of which appear only once. CDR1 MDHEN and CDR2 SYDVKM come from the germline V gene. The CDR3 runs 12 residues. With 3 bases removed from V and 7 bases from J, the gap between germline ends came to 9 bases. The record originates from a study of cytomegalovirus exposure and HLA in healthy donors. Donors came from a validation cohort of about 110 subjects, distinct from the first 666-subject cohort. Findings and limits, study-wide: Subsequent analysis revealed that first-cohort TCR clusters tended to co-occur in the 120 or so validation repertoires.

This rearrangement joins TRBV28 to TRBJ2-5, with D possibly TRBD1 on 5 matching bases. The specimen was PBMCs. This TCR derives from a man in his late teens or twenties in good health and CMV-seronegative. CDR3 amino acids: CASSLDQGTQYF. The CDR3 DNA reads as TGTGCCAGCAGTTTGGACCAGGGGACCCAGTACTTC. The full variable domain, its missing parts supplied by reference TRBV28 and TRBJ2-5, is DVKVTQSSRYLVKRTGEKVFLECVQDMDHENMFWYRQDPGLGLRLIYFSYDVKMKEKGDIPEGYSVSREKKERFSLILESASTNQTSMYLCASSLDQGTQYFGPGTRLLVL.